The rows below give T cell receptor beta chains drawn from one sample of a study of cytomegalovirus exposure and HLA in healthy donors. Repertoires were generated with immunoSEQ multiplex PCR, while TCRdb's copy carries only in-frame clones and drops some. The sample yields 91,000 or so clones, approximately 76% seen once. The specimen was PBMCs. Source of these receptors: a man aged 25-45 years in good health and CMV-seropositive. Each CDR3 is given with its conserved first and last residue. The D gene is left open where the match is weak. Clone size is shown for a subset of rows, as once, few, many or a class of expanded clone.

V,D,J,length,size,DNA,CDR3
TRBV10-3,.,TRBJ2-1,14,.,TGTGCCATCAGCGCGACGGGACTGTACAATGAGCAGTTCTTC,CAISATGLYNEQFF
TRBV6-6,.,TRBJ1-3,15,.,TGTGCCAGCAGTGAGACAGTGCCCTCTGGAAACACCATATATTTT,CASSETVPSGNTIYF
TRBV7-8,.,TRBJ2-6,17,.,TGTGCCAGCAGCTTAGCCTGGGCTCTGGCTGGGGCCAACGTCCTGACTTTC,CASSLAWALAGANVLTF
TRBV7-8,TRBD1,TRBJ2-7,13,.,TGTGCCAGCAGCCGGACAGGGATGGGGGAGCAGTACTTC,CASSRTGMGEQYF
TRBV9,TRBD1,TRBJ1-1,15,once,TGTGCCAGCAGCCCCCCTGGGACAGGGTCCCCGGAAGCTTTCTTT,CASSPPGTGSPEAFF
TRBV7-9,.,TRBJ1-5,16,.,TGTGCCAGCAGCTTAGGGGTCCCGCGGGCCGCTCAGCCCCAGCATTTT,CASSLGVPRAAQPQHF
TRBV5-5,.,TRBJ1-5,16,.,TGTGCCAGCAGCTTCGGTTTAGCAGGGGGCAATCAGCCCCAGCATTTT,CASSFGLAGGNQPQHF
TRBV18,TRBD1,TRBJ1-1,12,few,TGTGCCAGCGAAAACAGGGGGTCAGAAGCTTTCTTT,CASENRGSEAFF
TRBV7-3,TRBD2,TRBJ2-1,16,.,TGTGCCAGCAGCTTCACGCACGGGGGGGACTACAATGAGCAGTTCTTC,CASSFTHGGDYNEQFF
TRBV6-6,.,TRBJ1-5,12,few,TGTGCCAGCAGCGAACAGAATCAGCCCCAGCATTTT,CASSEQNQPQHF
TRBV6-5,TRBD1,TRBJ2-1,14,.,TGTGCCAGCAGGGGACAGCCCTCCTACAATGAGCAGTTCTTC,CASRGQPSYNEQFF
TRBV19,.,TRBJ1-1,13,.,TGTGCCAGTAGTCTGTCTACCGGGGCTGAAGCTTTCTTT,CASSLSTGAEAFF
TRBV18,TRBD1,TRBJ1-2,13,.,TGTGCCAGCTCAAGACAGGGGGGCGATGGGAACACCTTC,CASSRQGGDGNTF
TRBV5-1,.,TRBJ1-3,15,few,TGCGCCAGCAGCTTAATAGGAGACTCTGGAAACACCATATATTTT,CASSLIGDSGNTIYF
TRBV30,.,TRBJ1-3,10,.,TGTGCCTGGACAGGGAACACCATATATTTT,CAWTGNTIYF
TRBV12-5,.,TRBJ1-5,13,.,TGTGCTAGTGGTTTGGTAAACCCGACAGTGCAGCATTTT,CASGLVNPTVQHF
TRBV5-1,.,TRBJ2-1,15,few,TGCGCCAGCAGCTTGACAGCCCAGATTTACATGGAGCAGTTCTTC,CASSLTAQIYMEQFF
TRBV7-9,TRBD1,TRBJ1-1,14,.,TGTGCCAGCAGCCGGGGACAGATGAACACTGAAGCTTTCTTT,CASSRGQMNTEAFF
TRBV6-6,TRBD1,TRBJ1-1,16,.,TGTGCCAGCAGTTACGACCCAGGGACAGCGAACACTGAAGCTTTCTTT,CASSYDPGTANTEAFF
TRBV9,TRBD2,TRBJ2-5,15,.,TGTGCCAGCAGCGTTAGCGGGGGGGCCCAAGAGACCCAGTACTTC,CASSVSGGAQETQYF